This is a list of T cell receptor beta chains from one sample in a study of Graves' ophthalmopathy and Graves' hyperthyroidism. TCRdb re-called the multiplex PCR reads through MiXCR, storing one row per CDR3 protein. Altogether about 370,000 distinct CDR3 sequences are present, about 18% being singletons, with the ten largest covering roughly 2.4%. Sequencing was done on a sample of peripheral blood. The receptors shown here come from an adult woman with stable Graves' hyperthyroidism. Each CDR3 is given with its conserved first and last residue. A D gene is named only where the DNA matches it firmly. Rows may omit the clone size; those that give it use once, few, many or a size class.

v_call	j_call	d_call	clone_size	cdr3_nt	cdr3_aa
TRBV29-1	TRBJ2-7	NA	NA	TGCAGCGTTGAACTAGCTCGCGGAATCGAGCAGTACTTC	CSVELARGIEQYF
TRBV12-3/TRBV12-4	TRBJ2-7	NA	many	TGTGCCAGCAGTTTAGGAGGAGGATCGCCGCGATTC	CASSLGGGSPRF
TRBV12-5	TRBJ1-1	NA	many	TGTGCTAGTGGGTTTGGGGGGGCTGAAGCTTTCTTT	CASGFGGAEAFF
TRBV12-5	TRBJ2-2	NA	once	TGTGCTAGTAACTCCGGGGAGCTGTTTTTT	CASNSGELFF
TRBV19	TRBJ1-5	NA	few	TGTGCCAGTAGTACCCTGAGGAATCAACCCCAGCATTTT	CASSTLRNQPQHF
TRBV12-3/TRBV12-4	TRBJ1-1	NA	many	TGTGCCAGCAGTTTATGGGGAGATGAAGCTTTCTTT	CASSLWGDEAFF
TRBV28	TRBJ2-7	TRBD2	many	TGTGCCAGCAGGCCGAAGGGACTAGCGGGAGGTTACTCCTACGAGCAGTACTTC	CASRPKGLAGGYSYEQYF
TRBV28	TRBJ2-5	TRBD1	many	TGTGCCAGCAGTTTCGGGCAGGGGACAGATTCAAATCAGTACTTC	CASSFGQGTDSNQYF
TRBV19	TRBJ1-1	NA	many	TGTGCCAGTAGTATAACGGGGGTTCCTGAAGCTTTCTTT	CASSITGVPEAFF
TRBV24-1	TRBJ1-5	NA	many	TGTGCCACCAGTGACCGGGGTTATCAGCCCCAGCATTTT	CATSDRGYQPQHF
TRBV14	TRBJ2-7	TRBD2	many	TGTGCCAGCAGCCAGAGGGTCTGGACTAGCAACGAGCAGTACTTC	CASSQRVWTSNEQYF
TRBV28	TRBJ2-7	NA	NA	TGTGCCAGCAGCGAAGGGGTGGGCGAGCAGTACTTC	CASSEGVGEQYF
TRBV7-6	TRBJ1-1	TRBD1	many	TGTGCCAGCAGCTCGACCTCGCAGGGGGGAGGGACTGAAGCTTTCTTT	CASSSTSQGGGTEAFF
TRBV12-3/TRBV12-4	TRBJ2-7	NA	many	TGTGCCAGCAGCCCCGGACAAGTCTACGAGCAGTACTTC	CASSPGQVYEQYF
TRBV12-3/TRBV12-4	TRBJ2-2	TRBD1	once	TGTGCCAGCAGTGGGGGACAGGGGAACACCGGGGAGCTGTTTTTT	CASSGGQGNTGELFF
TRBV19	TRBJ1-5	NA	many	TGTGCCAGTAGTAGGCGGGTCGAGCAGCCCCAGCATTTT	CASSRRVEQPQHF
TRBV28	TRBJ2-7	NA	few	TGTGCCAGCAGTCATCGGTTGGTAGGTCGGGCCTACGAGCAGTACTTC	CASSHRLVGRAYEQYF
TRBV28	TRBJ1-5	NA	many	TGTGCCAGCAGTTTGAGACAGGGCAATCAGCCCCAGCATTTT	CASSLRQGNQPQHF
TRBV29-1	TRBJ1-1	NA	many	TGCAGCGTTGGGGCTCACGATGAAGCTTTCTTT	CSVGAHDEAFF
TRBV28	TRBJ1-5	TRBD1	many	TGTGCCAGCAGTTTTGGGACAGGGGGCTATCAGCCCCAGCATTTT	CASSFGTGGYQPQHF
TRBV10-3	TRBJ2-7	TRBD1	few	TGTGCCATCAGTGACCACACCGGGACAGGGGAAGAGCAGTACTTC	CAISDHTGTGEEQYF
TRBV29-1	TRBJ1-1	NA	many	TGCAGCGGTAGAGAGGGCACTGAAGCTTTCTTT	CSGREGTEAFF
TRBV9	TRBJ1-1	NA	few	TGTGCCAGCAGCGTAGGGGGGGTTCCCACTGAAGCTTTCTTT	CASSVGGVPTEAFF
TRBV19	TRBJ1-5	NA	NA	TGTGCCAGCACCCCGAAAGGGGTGAAGCCCCAGCATTTT	CASTPKGVKPQHF
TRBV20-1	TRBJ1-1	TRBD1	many	TGCAGTGCAACGGACAGGGTAAACACTGAAGCTTTCTTT	CSATDRVNTEAFF
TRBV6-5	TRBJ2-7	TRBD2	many	TGTGCCAGCAAAGCTCAACAGGGGTTGAAGCGGGAGGGTCTCGGGGAGCAGTACTTC	CASKAQQGLKREGLGEQYF
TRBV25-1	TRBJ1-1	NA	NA	TGTGCCAGCAGCTCCACTTTACGAAACGCTGAGGCTTTCTTT	CASSSTLRNAEAFF